What follows describes a single T cell receptor beta chain. This sample is drawn from a study of blood T cell repertoires in COVID-19. About the study: The cDNA or gDNA used as material had been derived from T cells, B-cell-depleted T cells, or PBMCs.

This table comes from immunoSEQ multiplex PCR, and its TCRdb copy is limited to in-frame clones, with some not included. The profile shows under 15,000 clones, roughly 93% of them singletons. Per the germline V gene, CDR1 is SGHNT and CDR2 is YENEEA. This CDR3 comprises 12 residues. Trimming stripped 2 bases from V and 6 bases from J, with 6 bases between. The sequenced material came from peripheral blood. The source is a human donor in a cohort sampled during active COVID-19. The rearrangement joins TRBV11-3 to TRBJ2-3; perhaps TRBD2 as D (5 bases). The CDR3 loop reads CASSLSGDTQYF. The CDR3 DNA reads as TGTGCCAGCAGCTTATCGGGGGATACGCAGTATTTT.